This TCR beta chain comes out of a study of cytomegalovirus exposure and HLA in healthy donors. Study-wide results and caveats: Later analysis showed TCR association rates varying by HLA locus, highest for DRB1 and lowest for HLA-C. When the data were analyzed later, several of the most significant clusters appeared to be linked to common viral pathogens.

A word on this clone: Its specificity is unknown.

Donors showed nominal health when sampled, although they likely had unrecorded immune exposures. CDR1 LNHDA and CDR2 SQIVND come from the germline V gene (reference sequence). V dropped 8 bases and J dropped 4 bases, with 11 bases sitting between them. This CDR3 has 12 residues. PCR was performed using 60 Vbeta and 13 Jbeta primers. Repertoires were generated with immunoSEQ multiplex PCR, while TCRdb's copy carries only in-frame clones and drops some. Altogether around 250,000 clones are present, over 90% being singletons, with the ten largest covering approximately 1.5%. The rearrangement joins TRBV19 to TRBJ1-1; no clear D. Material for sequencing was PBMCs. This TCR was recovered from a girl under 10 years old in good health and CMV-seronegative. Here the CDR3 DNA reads TGTGCCAGTGCCCTTAGCCGCACTGAAGCTTTCTTT. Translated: CASALSRTEAFF.